The 8 T cell receptor beta chains below come from one sample, sequenced in a study of human T cells and chemical hapten exposure. Stated time point: patch test 2, 6 weeks after DPC sensitization. Regarding treatment: therapeutic diphenylcyclopropenone sensitization with weekly scalp DPC. TCRdb re-called the RACE reads through MiXCR, storing one row per CDR3 protein. The table lists about 400,000 distinct CDR3 sequences, about 6% of them singletons. The sample was whole blood, taken in connection with sensitization to the hapten diphenylcyclopropenone (DPC). The receptors were sampled from a woman younger than 30 with alopecia areata. Some clones in this sample may be carry-over from other donors' samples.

This rearrangement joins TRBV7-2 to TRBJ2-5; TRBD1 matches 8 bases. Germline CDR1 is SGHTA and CDR2 is FQGNSA. This CDR3 is built from 13 residues. J lost 6 bases, V lost 7 bases, and 7 bases had no gene match. For the CDR3, the DNA is TGTGCCAGCACCGAGGACAGGGTAAAGACCCAGTACTTC. This sequence encodes CASTEDRVKTQYF.

The rearrangement links TRBV4-1 to TRBJ2-3; no definite D call. There are 13 residues in the CDR3. V was cut by 0 bases and J by 6 bases, with 7 bases left in between. Germline V gene sequence: CDR1 MGHRA, CDR2 YSYEKL. CDR3 in amino acids: CASSQDHEDTQYF. In DNA, the CDR3 is TGCGCCAGCAGCCAAGATCACGAGGATACGCAGTATTTT.

This clonotype was observed a handful of times. This chain links TRBV6-2 or TRBV6-3 with TRBJ1-2; no clear D gene. The V end was cut by 0 bases, the J end by 4 bases, with 12 bases between. Germline values: CDR1 MNHEY, CDR2 SVGEGT. The CDR3 loop spans 15 amino acids. The CDR3 DNA is TGTGCCAGCAGTTACTCGACGAGCAGTTTCTATGGCTACACCTTC. Residues: CASSYSTSSFYGYTF.

This clonotype came up many times. This chain links TRBV14 with TRBJ2-1; unclear D gene. Germline CDR1 SGHDN, CDR2 FVKESK. The CDR3 consists of 14 residues. V shed 0 bases and J shed 7 bases, with 10 bases lying between them. The chain's CDR3 is CASSQEWLTNEQFF. The CDR3 nucleotides read TGTGCCAGCAGCCAAGAATGGCTAACGAATGAGCAGTTCTTC. The variable domain in full, completed from reference TRBV14 and TRBJ2-1, reads EAGVTQFPSHSVIEKGQTVTLRCDPISGHDNLYWYRRVMGKEIKFLLHFVKESKQDESGMPNNRFLAERTGGTYSTLKVQPAELEDSGVYFCASSQEWLTNEQFFGPGTRLTVL.

At least ten counts were recorded for this clonotype. The chain joins TRBV6-2 or TRBV6-3 to TRBJ2-6; D uncertain. V lost 7 bases and J 0 bases, leaving 10 bases between the germline ends. This CDR3 spans 15 amino acids. CDR1 and CDR2 from the germline V gene are MNHEY and SVGEGT. This CDR3 reads CASTPWGSGANVLTF. Written as DNA, the CDR3 is TGTGCCAGCACCCCCTGGGGCTCTGGGGCCAACGTCCTGACTTTC.

CDR3 in amino acids: CASSPGLAGETDTQYF. The CDR3 DNA sequence: TGTGCCAGCAGCCCCGGACTAGCGGGGGAGACAGATACGCAGTATTTT. The chain recombines TRBV2 with TRBJ2-3; 13 bases match TRBD2. Per germline, CDR1 SNHLY and CDR2 FYNNEI. With 6 bases clipped from V and 3 bases from J, the junction kept 6 bases outside the gene matches. This CDR3 has 16 amino acids.

V is TRBV20-1 and J is TRBJ2-3; 11 nucleotides align to TRBD2. From germline, CDR1 is DFQATT and CDR2 SNEGSKA (reference sequence). The junction had 8 bases not matched to a gene; V was cut back by 4 bases and J by 2 bases. The CDR3 length is 16 residues. CDR3 bases: TGCAGTGCTACCGCTCCGACTAGCGGGGTCACAGATACGCAGTATTTT. As protein: CSATAPTSGVTDTQYF.

On this clonotype: One junction end does not reproduce the germline sequence, and a read error may be involved. V gene TRBV7-3 combines with J gene TRBJ2-2; tentatively, D is TRBD1 (5 bases). The CDR3 runs 13 residues. Germline V gives CDR1 SGHTA, CDR2 FQGTGA. CDR3 bases: TGTGCCAGCGGCTTCTTACAGGCCGGGGAGCTGTTTTTT. Residues: CASGFLQAGELFF.